This entry describes one T cell receptor (beta chain). This sample is drawn from a study of T cells in Graves' hyperthyroidism and ophthalmopathy. From RNA transcripts, TCR beta CDR3 regions were amplified. The primer set for the first-round RT-PCR of the TCR CDR3 was HTBI. TCRdb analysed the multiplex PCR reads with MiXCR anew, one entry per CDR3 protein. The repertoire includes about 560,000 distinct CDR3 sequences, approximately 15% of them detected once, and about 18% sits in the top ten. The V segment lost 4 bases and the J segment 4 bases; nucleotides outside the gene matches: 10. CDR1 and CDR2 (germline): SGDLS, YYNGEE. The CDR3 runs 17 residues.

Sequences were obtained from blood. V gene TRBV9 combines with J gene TRBJ1-6; 8 bases map to TRBD1. This receptor was taken from a woman younger than 30 with Graves' hyperthyroidism. The CDR3 loop reads CASSPEDREIYNSPLHF. DNA for the CDR3: TGTGCCAGCAGCCCAGAGGACAGGGAGATTTATAATTCACCCCTCCACTTT. Full variable domain (missing parts from reference TRBV9 and TRBJ1-6): DSGVTQTPKHLITATGQRVTLRCSPRSGDLSVYWYQQSLDQGLQFLIQYYNGEERAKGNILERFSAQQFPDLHSELNLSSLELGDSALYFCASSPEDREIYNSPLHFGNGTRLTVT.